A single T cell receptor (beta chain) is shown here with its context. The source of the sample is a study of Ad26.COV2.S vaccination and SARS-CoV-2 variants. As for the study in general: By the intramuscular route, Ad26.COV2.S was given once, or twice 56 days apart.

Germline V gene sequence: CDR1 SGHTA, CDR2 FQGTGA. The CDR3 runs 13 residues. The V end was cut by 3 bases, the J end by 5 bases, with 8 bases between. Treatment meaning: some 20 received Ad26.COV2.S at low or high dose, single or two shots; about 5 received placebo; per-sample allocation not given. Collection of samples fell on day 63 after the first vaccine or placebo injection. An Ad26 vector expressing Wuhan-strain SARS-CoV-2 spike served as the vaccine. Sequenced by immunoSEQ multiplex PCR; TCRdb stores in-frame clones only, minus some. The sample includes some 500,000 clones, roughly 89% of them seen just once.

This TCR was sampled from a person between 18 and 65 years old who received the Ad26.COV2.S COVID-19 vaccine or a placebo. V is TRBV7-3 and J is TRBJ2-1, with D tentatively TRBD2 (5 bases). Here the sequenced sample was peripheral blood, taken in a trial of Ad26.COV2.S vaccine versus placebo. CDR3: CASSFQRDNEQFF. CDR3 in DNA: TGTGCCAGCAGCTTCCAGAGGGACAATGAGCAGTTCTTC.